Below are 12 T cell receptor beta chains sequenced from a single sample in a study of blood T cell repertoires in COVID-19. Generated by immunoSEQ multiplex PCR, the TCRdb table keeps only in-frame clones and is missing some. Of under 250,000 clones listed, 84% are singletons. Sequencing was carried out using peripheral blood. The receptors derive from a man aged 45-65 years with acute or convalescent COVID-19.

This sequence joins TRBV15 and TRBJ1-3; D possibly corresponds to TRBD1 (5 bases). CDR3 length: 17 residues. Per the germline V gene, CDR1 is LNHNV and CDR2 is YYDKDF (reference sequence). Trimming pared 0 bases from V and 0 bases from J, leaving 12 bases between. The CDR3 loop is CATSRDRSGYSGNTIYF. For the CDR3, the DNA is TGTGCCACCAGCAGAGATCGCTCAGGGTACTCTGGAAACACCATATATTTT.

The chain has TRBV11-2 and TRBJ2-2, with a tentative D call TRBD2 (5 bases). Germline CDR1 reads SGHAT; CDR2 reads FQNNGV. The V gene lost 1 base and the J gene lost 7 bases, with 10 bases spanning the gap. This CDR3 comprises 14 residues. CDR3 sequence: CASSLARGFGELFF. The CDR3, as DNA: TGTGCCAGCAGCTTAGCCAGAGGGTTCGGGGAGCTGTTTTTT.

This sequence joins TRBV4-1 and TRBJ1-1; 11 nucleotides agree with TRBD1. This CDR3 comprises 16 residues. The V gene's germline CDR1 is MGHRA and CDR2 YSYEKL. V trimming: 7 bases; J trimming: 3 bases; junction bases outside the gene matches: 10. The CDR3: CASTPGTGGVDTEAFF. The CDR3, as DNA: TGCGCCAGCACCCCTGGGACAGGGGGTGTGGACACTGAAGCTTTCTTT.

The J gene is TRBJ1-2, the V gene TRBV10-3, with a weak D call TRBD1 (5 bases). CDR3 length equals 14 residues. Germline-derived CDR1 and CDR2 are ENHRY and SYGVKD. Trimming took 6 bases from V and 4 from J, leaving 15 bases between them. The CDR3 nucleotides are TGTGCCATCAGGCCTCAGGGCGATGGCTATGGCTACACCTTC. Translation: CAIRPQGDGYGYTF.

To note about this clone: The sample has other DNA sequences that encode this CDR3 too. The chain is built from TRBV6-1 and TRBJ2-1, with 9 positions matching TRBD2. Germline lookup yields CDR1 MNHNS and CDR2 SASEGT. The V segment lost 3 bases and the J segment 4 bases; nucleotides outside the gene matches: 4. This CDR3 region has 15 residues. CDR3 in amino acids: CASSDRRGGYNEQFF. The CDR3 nucleotides are TGTGCCAGCAGTGATCGGCGGGGGGGTTACAATGAGCAGTTCTTC.

The rearrangement uses TRBV5-4 and TRBJ2-3; 10 bases are a match to TRBD2. With V trimmed by 5 bases and J by 7 bases, 13 bases remained unmatched. Germline CDR1 SGHNT, CDR2 YYREEE (reference sequence). CDR3 length equals 16 residues. In nucleotides, the CDR3 is TGTGCCAGCAGACCCGGGACTAGCGCCGACCGGCATACGCAGTATTTT. Translating it yields CASRPGTSADRHTQYF. The full variable domain, completed using reference TRBV5-4 and TRBJ2-3, is ETGVTQSPTHLIKTRGQQVTLRCSSQSGHNTVSWYQQALGQGPQFIFQYYREEENGRGNFPPRFSGLQFPNYSSELNVNALELDDSALYLCASRPGTSADRHTQYFGPGTRLTVL.

The chain uses TRBV9 and TRBJ2-1; D is uncertain. The length of the CDR3 is 13 residues. Germline V gives CDR1 SGDLS, CDR2 YYNGEE. V was clipped by 3 bases and J by 0 bases, with 4 bases between them. DNA for the CDR3: TGTGCCAGCAGCGGGGCCTCCTACAATGAGCAGTTCTTC. Amino acids: CASSGASYNEQFF.

This chain connects TRBV20-1 to TRBJ2-3; 7 bases are a match to TRBD2. This CDR3 spans 14 amino acids. The germline gives CDR1 DFQATT, CDR2 SNEGSKA (reference sequence). V shed 3 bases and J 1 base; nucleotides not matched to a gene: 4. The DNA for the CDR3 is TGCAGTGCTAGTAGTGGGGGGGGCACAGATACGCAGTATTTT. This sequence encodes CSASSGGGTDTQYF.

This chain uses TRBV24-1 with TRBJ2-7; the D gene is possibly TRBD2 (5 bases). The CDR3 is 13 amino acids. CDR1 is KGHDR, CDR2 SFDVKD, per germline. Trimming removed 10 bases from V and 0 bases from J, with 12 bases in between. The CDR3 reads CATRRGSSYEQYF. The DNA of the CDR3 is TGTGCCACGAGACGGGGTAGCTCCTACGAGCAGTACTTC.

This clone showed up just a few times. One junction end does not reproduce the germline sequence, and a read error may be involved. The chain joins TRBV28 to TRBJ2-7; weak D call: TRBD2 (5 bases). The CDR3 is made up of 16 amino acids. The germline gives CDR1 MDHEN, CDR2 SYDVKM. The CDR3 region has the DNA TGTGCCAGCGGAGGTGTTAGTGAGGACGGCCGGGTCTCTTTGAACTTC. It specifies CASGGVSEDGRVSLNF.

This sequence joins TRBV5-1 and TRBJ2-2; D possibly corresponds to TRBD2 (6 bases). Looked up from germline, CDR1 is SGHRS and CDR2 is YFSETQ. V gave up 2 bases and J gave up 3 bases, with 11 bases separating them. This CDR3 is built from 15 residues. The CDR3 nucleotides read TGCGCCAGCAGCTTCGGGGGAAAGGACACCGGGGAGCTGTTTTTT. Protein sequence: CASSFGGKDTGELFF.

Details on this clone: At one boundary the junction diverges from the germline segment, which might be a read error. The rearrangement uses TRBV6-4 and TRBJ1-4; D remains unclear. This CDR3 spans 14 amino acids. CDR1 and CDR2 from the germline V gene are MRHNA and SNTAGT. The CDR3 coding sequence is TGTGCCAGCAGTGCAACGAGTTCTAACGAAAAACTGTTTTTT. Translation: CASSATSSNEKLFF.